These 21 T cell receptor beta chains share one sample of origin, sequenced in a study of blood T cell repertoires in COVID-19. TCRdb keeps only in-frame clones here, not all; method: immunoSEQ multiplex PCR. The sample carries about 140,000 clones, roughly four fifths recorded once. The sequenced sample consisted of peripheral blood. Receptors were obtained from an older woman with acute or convalescent COVID-19.

Worth noting for this clone: At one end, the junction sequence differs from germline, possibly due to a read error. V usage is TRBV7-9 and J usage is TRBJ2-3, with unresolved D. The CDR3 covers 12 residues. The germline gives CDR1 SEHNR, CDR2 FQNEAQ (reference sequence). The chain's CDR3 is CASSLSIDTQYF. As DNA, the CDR3 is TGTGCCAGCAGCTTAAGCATAGATACGCAGTATTTT.

The chain joins TRBV5-4 to TRBJ1-2; the D is unclear. Germline assignment: CDR1 SGHNT and CDR2 YYREEE (reference sequence). The CDR3 covers 15 residues. Trimming took 3 bases from V and 2 from J, leaving 14 bases between them. CDR3: CASSSSMAENYGYTF. CDR3 DNA: TGTGCCAGCAGCTCTTCAATGGCTGAAAACTATGGCTACACCTTC.

The chain couples TRBV2 to TRBJ2-3; TRBD1 aligns across 7 bases. V lost 8 bases and J lost 2; bases outside the gene matches: 7. CDR1 is SNHLY, CDR2 FYNNEI, per germline. The CDR3 runs 14 residues. The CDR3 DNA is TGTGCCAGCCAATGGGACAGATACACAGATACGCAGTATTTT. It is translated as CASQWDRYTDTQYF.

The chain joins TRBV30 to TRBJ1-2; no clear D. The germline V and J ends were trimmed by 1 base and 6 bases, with 12 bases remaining between them. The V gene's germline CDR1 is GTSNPN and CDR2 SVGIG (reference sequence). The CDR3 length is 13 residues. The DNA for the CDR3 is TGTGCCTGGAGTGCCCTTTCCGGGGATGGCTACACCTTC. Its protein is CAWSALSGDGYTF.

This chain uses TRBV15 with TRBJ2-1, with D possibly TRBD2 on 5 matching bases. Trimming removed 2 bases at V and 6 bases at J, with 11 bases between. This CDR3 is 14 amino acids long. Looked up from germline, CDR1 is LNHNV and CDR2 is YYDKDF (reference sequence). CDR3 protein: CATSRSDAGNEQFF. In DNA, the CDR3 is TGTGCCACCAGCAGATCGGACGCGGGCAATGAGCAGTTCTTC.

CDR3 DNA sequence: TGCGCCAGCAGCTTAATAGGGATTAGGGGTAACACTGAAGCTTTCTTT. This codes for CASSLIGIRGNTEAFF. The chain combines TRBV5-1 with TRBJ1-1, with a tentative D call TRBD1 (5 bases). The length of the CDR3 is 16 residues. V was pared by 2 bases and J by 2 bases, with 16 bases between. Germline-derived CDR1 and CDR2 are SGHRS and YFSETQ.

The table lists this clone with a few counts. The V and J genes are TRBV6-6 and TRBJ2-3; D is uncertain. CDR1 MNHNY and CDR2 SVGAGI come from the germline V gene (reference sequence). CDR3 length: 15 residues. The V end lost 4 bases, the J end lost 8 bases, and 19 bases lay between the germline ends. CDR3 protein: CASSSTDKSVGTQYF. The CDR3 nucleotides are TGTGCCAGCAGTTCCACCGACAAATCAGTGGGTACGCAGTATTTT.

The J gene is TRBJ2-7, the V gene TRBV5-4; D ambiguous. Per the germline V gene, CDR1 is SGHNT and CDR2 is YYREEE (reference sequence). CDR3 length: 12 amino acids. Trimming took 0 bases from V and 3 from J, leaving 4 bases between them. Written as DNA, the CDR3 is TGTGCCAGCAGCTTGGAGAGCTACGAGCAGTACTTC. Amino acids: CASSLESYEQYF.

This clone was detected only once. V usage is TRBV20-1 and J usage is TRBJ2-5; possibly TRBD2 for D (6 bases). V dropped 3 bases and J dropped 5 bases, with 19 bases sitting between them. Germline V gene lookup returns CDR1 DFQATT and CDR2 SNEGSKA (reference sequence). The CDR3 is 15 amino acids. Written as DNA, the CDR3 is TGCAGTGCTAGTCGGAGTCGGGGGTCCTGGGAGACCCAGTACTTC. Protein product: CSASRSRGSWETQYF.

J is TRBJ1-6 and V is TRBV3-1 (or the pseudogene TRBV3-2), with D perhaps matching TRBD1 (6 bases). The V end was cut by 1 base, the J end by 7 bases, with 11 bases between. The CDR3 loop spans 15 amino acids. Germline V gene lookup returns CDR1 LGHDT and CDR2 YNNKEL (reference sequence). The CDR3: CASSQGGGENSPLHF. The CDR3 DNA follows: TGTGCCAGCAGCCAAGGAGGGGGAGAAAATTCACCCCTCCACTTT.

The chain employs TRBV24-1 and TRBJ1-5; D is unresolved. V shed 4 bases and J shed 4 bases, with 7 bases lying between them. This CDR3 has 13 residues. The germline gives CDR1 KGHDR, CDR2 SFDVKD. The CDR3 spells CATSDGVNQPQHF. Written as DNA, the CDR3 is TGTGCCACCAGTGACGGAGTTAATCAGCCCCAGCATTTT.

J is TRBJ2-3 and V is TRBV7-9; perhaps TRBD2 as D (5 bases). V was trimmed by 2 bases and J by 3 bases, leaving 9 bases between them. Per germline, CDR1 SEHNR and CDR2 FQNEAQ (reference sequence). This CDR3 has 14 residues. CDR3 sequence (DNA): TGTGCCAGCAGCTTATTCGGGAAGACAGATACGCAGTATTTT. It encodes CASSLFGKTDTQYF.

This chain joins TRBV27 and TRBJ1-2; TRBD1 agrees at 7 bases. Germline values: CDR1 MNHEY, CDR2 SMNVEV (reference sequence). The CDR3 spans 13 residues. V shed 10 bases and J 4 bases; nucleotides not matched to a gene: 9. CDR3 protein: CATSDRHLYGYTF. The CDR3 DNA is TGTGCCACCTCGGACAGGCACCTCTATGGCTACACCTTC.

This clone was seen a single time. This chain uses TRBV28 with TRBJ1-2; 7 bases map to TRBD1. The germline V gene encodes CDR1 MDHEN and CDR2 SYDVKM. The CDR3 covers 16 residues. V shed 4 bases, J shed 8 bases, and the junction held 16 bases outside the gene matches. CDR3 region: CASSYKGAGQAIGYTF. The CDR3 DNA is TGTGCCAGCAGTTATAAGGGGGCTGGCCAAGCTATAGGCTACACCTTC.

This clone appeared once. The rearrangement links TRBV5-3 to TRBJ2-7; 10 positions match TRBD2. TRBV5-3 is sorted into the ORF group, with uncertain function. CDR3 size: 19 residues. Trimming cost V 2 bases and J 5 bases; bases outside gene matches: 19. CDR3 loop: CARSFSLPAGGPLSHEQYF. The CDR3 region has the DNA TGTGCCAGAAGCTTTTCGCTGCCAGCGGGAGGGCCTCTGAGTCACGAGCAGTACTTC.

The chain uses TRBV5-5 and TRBJ2-2, with 8 bases that match TRBD1. CDR1 is SGHKS, CDR2 YYEKEE, per germline (reference sequence). This CDR3 spans 15 amino acids. The V and J ends lost 2 bases and 6 bases, in that order; junction bases with no gene match: 6. The DNA of the CDR3 is TGTGCCAGCAGCTTAAGACAGGGGCTTTCCGGGGAGCTGTTTTTT. Its translation is CASSLRQGLSGELFF.

This clone was observed a single time. This chain uses TRBV12-3 or TRBV12-4 with TRBJ2-7; D unclear. The CDR3 consists of 13 residues. V lost 6 bases to trimming and J lost 0 bases, with 9 bases between them. The CDR3 DNA reads as TGTGCCAGCAGCCTAACAGCCTCCTACGAGCAGTACTTC. This encodes CASSLTASYEQYF.

In its sample, this clone was seen once. This chain uses TRBV6-2 or TRBV6-3 with TRBJ1-1; D is undetermined. Germline V gene data show CDR1 as MNHEY and CDR2 as SVGEGT. This CDR3 spans 15 amino acids. Trimming left V 2 bases short and J 1 base short, with 11 bases between. Here the CDR3 reads CASSYVSARNTEAFF. As DNA, the CDR3 is TGTGCCAGCAGTTACGTTTCTGCTAGGAACACTGAAGCTTTCTTT.

The chain recombines TRBV25-1 with TRBJ2-1, with 9 bases matching TRBD2. The CDR3 extends over 15 amino acids. V dropped 6 bases and J dropped 6; count of bases not matched to a gene: 9. The germline CDR1 and CDR2 sequences are MGHDK and SYGVNS. CDR3 sequence: CASSLSGSSPNEQFF. The CDR3 DNA follows: TGTGCCAGCAGCCTTAGCGGGAGTTCCCCCAATGAGCAGTTCTTC.

This clone was observed a few times. V is TRBV12-5 and J is TRBJ2-1, with a possible D match to TRBD1 (6 bases). This CDR3 has 19 amino acids. Trimming took 8 bases from V and 0 from J, leaving 26 bases between them. The germline gives CDR1 LGHNT, CDR2 FRNRAP. The CDR3 DNA follows: TGTGCTAGTCAGGGCATGGGCAGGGGACCAGAGGGCTCCTACAATGAGCAGTTCTTC. Protein product: CASQGMGRGPEGSYNEQFF. Using reference TRBV12-5 and TRBJ2-1 for the parts outside the CDR3, the full variable domain is DARVTQTPRHKVTEMGQEVTMRCQPILGHNTVFWYRQTMMQGLELLAYFRNRAPLDDSGMPKDRFSAEMPDATLATLKIQPSEPRDSAVYFCASQGMGRGPEGSYNEQFFGPGTRLTVL.

The chain employs TRBV28 and TRBJ1-5; no clear D gene. Germline CDR1 reads MDHEN; CDR2 reads SYDVKM. The CDR3 is 11 residues long. V was shortened by 2 bases and J by 7 bases, with 3 bases between the two germline ends. DNA of the CDR3: TGTGCCAGCAGTTTAGGCCAGCCCCAGCATTTT. Its translation: CASSLGQPQHF.